The 28 T cell receptor beta chains given below trace back to one sample, sequenced in a study of vaccination and CD4 T cells after COVID-19. An Oncomine TCR Beta short-read assay was used to sequence the DNA from cultured CD4+ T cells. TCRdb redid the calling of the PCR reads with MiXCR, one entry per CDR3 protein. The sample carries about 11,000 distinct CDR3 sequences, under 60% recorded once. These receptors lack a known antigen. Treatment of the sample: approximately nine-day PBMC culture with coronavirus spike peptide pools or control peptides (ViraFEST assay). Material for sequencing was CD4+ T cells from blood, cultured in vitro. Every receptor here comes from a human donor who had recovered from COVID-19.

The V and J genes are TRBV5-4 and TRBJ2-3; D perhaps matches TRBD1 (6 bases). The germline gives CDR1 SGHNT, CDR2 YYREEE (reference sequence). V shed 5 bases and J shed 2 bases, with 12 bases lying between them. CDR3 length equals 14 residues. The CDR3 protein is CASRRDITTDTQYF. The CDR3 DNA follows: TGTGCCAGCAGACGGGACATCACCACAGATACGCAGTATTTT.

This chain links TRBV28 with TRBJ2-1; 15 bases line up with TRBD2. Germline-derived CDR1 and CDR2 are MDHEN and SYDVKM. The CDR3 extends over 15 amino acids. V was pared by 6 bases and J by 8 bases, with 5 bases of the junction left unmatched. The CDR3, as DNA: TGTGCCAGCAGCCAACGGACTAGCGGGAGGGATGAGCAGTTCTTC. Translated, it gives CASSQRTSGRDEQFF.

V gene TRBV19 combines with J gene TRBJ2-1; D unclear. V shed 4 bases and J shed 4 bases, with 8 bases lying between them. The CDR3 consists of 13 residues. CDR1 LNHDA and CDR2 SQIVND come from the germline V gene (reference sequence). The CDR3 DNA reads as TGTGCCAGTAGTAGGGCAATATACAATGAGCAGTTCTTC. It specifies CASSRAIYNEQFF.

The chain is built from TRBV7-2 and TRBJ2-3; 10 bases match TRBD1. The CDR3 totals 12 residues. Germline values: CDR1 SGHTA, CDR2 FQGNSA. V lost 3 bases, J lost 14 bases, and 5 bases stayed unmatched. The CDR3 is CASSLSDRGRYF. The CDR3 DNA sequence: TGTGCCAGCAGCTTGAGCGACAGGGGGCGGTATTTT. The variable domain in full, completed from reference TRBV7-2 and TRBJ2-3, reads GAGVSQSPSNKVTEKGKDVELRCDPISGHTALYWYRQSLGQGLEFLIYFQGNSAPDKSGLPSDRFSAERTGGSVSTLTIQRTQQEDSAVYLCASSLSDRGRYFGPGTRLTVL.

This clonotype was counted a few times. The rearrangement uses TRBV25-1 and TRBJ1-6; 7 nucleotides line up with TRBD1. Germline lookup yields CDR1 MGHDK and CDR2 SYGVNS. The CDR3 spans 14 residues. V lost 7 bases to trimming and J lost 7 bases; unmatched junction nucleotides: 7. The CDR3 bases are TGTGCCAGCAATCAACAGGGGTGGAATTCACCCCTCCACTTT. Amino acid sequence: CASNQQGWNSPLHF.

The V and J genes are TRBV10-2 and TRBJ1-1, with 8 bases that match TRBD1. V lost 6 bases to trimming and J lost 4 bases; unmatched junction nucleotides: 4. This CDR3 region has 13 residues. Germline assignment: CDR1 WSHSY and CDR2 SAAADI. The CDR3 nucleotides are TGCGCCAGCAGCGAACAGGGGGGCACTGAAGCTTTCTTT. It codes for CASSEQGGTEAFF.

This chain links TRBV7-3 with TRBJ2-1, with 8 bases identical to TRBD1. Germline trimming cut 5 bases from V and 1 base from J; bases unmatched to any gene: 4. The CDR3 spans 15 residues. Germline V lookup: CDR1 SGHTA, CDR2 FQGTGA. The DNA for the CDR3 is TGTGCCAGCAGCCCCGGACAGGGATCCTACAATGAGCAGTTCTTC. Translating gives CASSPGQGSYNEQFF.

J is TRBJ2-2 and V is TRBV20-1; D not resolved. The CDR3 contains 12 residues. V lost 0 bases and J 7 bases, leaving 6 bases between the germline ends. Germline loops: CDR1 DFQATT, CDR2 SNEGSKA (reference sequence). The CDR3 DNA is TGCAGTGCTAGAGAGTACCTCGGGGAGCTGTTTTTT. This translates into CSAREYLGELFF.

This clonotype is a singleton in its sample. The V and J genes are TRBV27 and TRBJ2-7; 7 bases map to TRBD1. Germline values: CDR1 MNHEY, CDR2 SMNVEV (reference sequence). The CDR3 loop spans 15 amino acids. J gave up 5 bases and V 8 bases, and 15 bases lay outside the gene matches. The CDR3 sequence is CASALGAGGRNEQYF. For the CDR3, the DNA is TGTGCCAGCGCCCTGGGGGCAGGGGGTCGGAACGAGCAGTACTTC.

This clonotype was recorded once. The V and J genes are TRBV29-1 and TRBJ1-1; no definite D call. The CDR3 has 11 amino acids. Germline assignment: CDR1 SQVTM and CDR2 ANQGSEA. Trimming shortened V by 0 bases and J by 11 bases, and 10 bases separated the two germline ends. CDR3 in DNA: TGCAGCGTTGAAGATTTGAATCCGGCTTTCTTT. Translation: CSVEDLNPAFF.

This clonotype was observed a few times. The rearrangement links TRBV24-1 to TRBJ2-5; D call uncertain. CDR1 and CDR2 from the germline V gene are KGHDR and SFDVKD. V lost 1 base and J 5 bases, leaving 4 bases between the germline ends. The CDR3 consists of 12 residues. Here the CDR3 DNA reads TGTGCCACCAGTGATTTCCTTGAGACCCAGTACTTC. Translation: CATSDFLETQYF.

The V gene is TRBV18, the J gene TRBJ2-2; D not resolved. Germline values: CDR1 KGHSH, CDR2 LQKENI. This CDR3 spans 15 amino acids. Deletions cut 1 base from V and 3 bases from J, with 9 bases between. The CDR3 nucleotides are TGTGCCAGCTCACCACGGGTGGCTGACACCGGGGAGCTGTTTTTT. Translating it yields CASSPRVADTGELFF.

The chain carries TRBV20-1 and TRBJ2-3; TRBD2 aligns across 7 bases. Germline V gene sequence: CDR1 DFQATT, CDR2 SNEGSKA (reference sequence). Trimming cost V 4 bases and J 7 bases; bases outside gene matches: 11. The CDR3 extends over 14 amino acids. CDR3 sequence: CSAMLAERPNTQYF. Written as DNA, the CDR3 is TGCAGTGCTATGCTAGCGGAGCGACCAAATACGCAGTATTTT.

J is TRBJ2-3 and V is TRBV7-6; no reliable D call. The CDR3 sequence is 14 residues long. Trimming took off 1 base at V and 1 base at J, with 6 bases between the two ends. Germline CDR1 reads SGHVS; CDR2 reads FNYEAQ. The CDR3 bases are TGTGCCAGCAGCTTAGAAGCAGGCACAGATACGCAGTATTTT. Translating it yields CASSLEAGTDTQYF.

The V call is TRBV20-1, the J call TRBJ1-1; TRBD1 might be the D (5 bases). Germline V gene lookup returns CDR1 DFQATT and CDR2 SNEGSKA (reference sequence). V lost 3 bases, J lost 1 base, and 12 bases lay in between. CDR3 length: 14 amino acids. The CDR3 DNA is TGCAGTGCTAGGGGCGGGGGACCGAACACTGAAGCTTTCTTT. Its protein product is CSARGGGPNTEAFF.

Regarding this clonotype: Possible read error: a much larger clone is one base away. Since no conserved phenylalanine or tryptophan closes the CDR3, a read error is the likely cause. In DNA, the CDR3 is TGTGCCAGCAGTGAAGAGGGCGGCCAAGAGACCCAGTACTAC. Amino acid sequence: CASSEEGGQETQYY. The rearrangement links TRBV2 to TRBJ2-5, with D unresolved. V was cut by 1 base and J by 1 base, with 7 bases left in between. This CDR3 spans 14 amino acids. Germline CDR1 and CDR2: SNHLY and FYNNEI.

The rearrangement uses TRBV19 and TRBJ2-7, with 11 bases aligning to TRBD1. This CDR3 region has 15 residues. J lost 4 bases, V lost 3 bases, and 5 bases had no gene match. The germline V gene encodes CDR1 LNHDA and CDR2 SQIVND (reference sequence). The CDR3 spells CASSIRDRGFYEQYF. CDR3 nucleotides: TGTGCCAGTAGTATCCGGGACAGGGGGTTTTACGAGCAGTACTTC.

The rearrangement links TRBV27 to TRBJ2-1, with 7 bases fitting TRBD2. V lost 6 bases and J lost 7; bases outside the gene matches: 6. CDR1 MNHEY and CDR2 SMNVEV come from the germline V gene (reference sequence). CDR3 length: 13 amino acids. CDR3 sequence (DNA): TGTGCCAGCAGCCCCGGGACTATTAATGAGCAGTTCTTC. Translation gives CASSPGTINEQFF.

CDR3 amino acids: CSATITGNQPQHF. CDR3 coding DNA: TGCAGTGCCACTATTACGGGCAATCAGCCCCAGCATTTT. The V call is TRBV20-1, the J call TRBJ1-5, with D unclear. This CDR3 has 13 residues. CDR1 and CDR2 from the germline V gene are DFQATT and SNEGSKA (reference sequence). V lost 6 bases, J lost 2 bases, and 11 bases lay in between.

This clonotype was recorded a few times. The chain employs TRBV7-2 and TRBJ1-1; 12 bases align to TRBD1. V was clipped by 6 bases and J by 4 bases; unmatched bases: 6. The length of the CDR3 is 15 residues. Germline V CDR1 and CDR2: SGHTA, FQGNSA. CDR3 loop: CASRGTGGVGTEAFF. The CDR3 nucleotides read TGTGCCAGCAGAGGGACAGGGGGCGTCGGCACTGAAGCTTTCTTT.

This chain links TRBV29-1 with TRBJ2-5; D is uncertain. CDR1 and CDR2 from the germline V gene are SQVTM and ANQGSEA. The CDR3 totals 14 residues. V was trimmed by 4 bases and J by 4 bases, leaving 16 bases between them. The CDR3 reads CSVVIWGSGETQYF. The CDR3 DNA reads as TGCAGCGTTGTAATTTGGGGATCTGGAGAGACCCAGTACTTC.

The rearrangement joins TRBV20-1 to TRBJ2-5, with TRBD2 identical over 7 bases. The germline gives CDR1 DFQATT, CDR2 SNEGSKA (reference sequence). This CDR3 spans 12 amino acids. Trimming at V came to 6 bases and at J to 8 bases, leaving 9 bases not matched to a gene. Here the CDR3 DNA reads TGCAGTGCCCGGCGGGGGTCGGGAACCCAGTACTTC. Translated: CSARRGSGTQYF.

This chain uses TRBV20-1 with TRBJ1-2, with 8 bases that match TRBD1. With V trimmed by 5 bases and J by 8 bases, 13 bases remained unmatched. Germline CDR1 is DFQATT and CDR2 is SNEGSKA (reference sequence). The CDR3 consists of 14 residues. The CDR3 DNA follows: TGCAGTGCTCGTGACAGGGGAAACTCAGGGGGCTACACCTTC. Translating gives CSARDRGNSGGYTF.

The genes are TRBV15 and TRBJ1-1; D is undetermined. The germline V and J ends were trimmed by 0 bases and 2 bases, with 4 bases remaining between them. This CDR3 spans 13 amino acids. The germline V gene has CDR1 LNHNV and CDR2 YYDKDF (reference sequence). The DNA for the CDR3 is TGTGCCACCAGCAGAGACGACAACACTGAAGCTTTCTTT. It translates to CATSRDDNTEAFF.

By frequency in the sample, this clonotype is medium-sized. The V call is TRBV4-1, the J call TRBJ1-6; TRBD1 agrees at 11 bases. The junction had 9 bases not matched to a gene; V was cut back by 1 base and J by 16 bases. Germline V gene sequence: CDR1 MGHRA, CDR2 YSYEKL. The CDR3 runs 15 residues. CDR3 DNA: TGCGCCAGCAGCCAAGGCCCTGGACAGGGGGCGAAACTCCACTTT. Translating gives CASSQGPGQGAKLHF.

The V and J genes are TRBV29-1 and TRBJ2-5; 7 nucleotides match TRBD1. V lost 2 bases to trimming and J lost 5 bases; unmatched junction nucleotides: 5. This CDR3 spans 13 amino acids. From germline, CDR1 is SQVTM and CDR2 ANQGSEA. CDR3 DNA sequence: TGCAGCGTTGAACTACAGGGGTGGGAGACCCAGTACTTC. It translates to CSVELQGWETQYF.

This chain connects TRBV19 to TRBJ2-5; D possibly corresponds to TRBD1 (6 bases). This CDR3 has 15 amino acids. Germline CDR1 is LNHDA and CDR2 is SQIVND (reference sequence). V lost 5 bases and J lost 1, with 14 bases in between. CDR3 protein: CASSDRGRGQETQYF. The CDR3 DNA is TGTGCCAGTAGTGACCGAGGCAGGGGCCAAGAGACCCAGTACTTC.

The V gene is TRBV20-1, the J gene TRBJ2-7; TRBD1 agrees at 9 bases. From germline, CDR1 is DFQATT and CDR2 SNEGSKA (reference sequence). With 4 bases clipped from V and 6 bases from J, the junction kept 10 bases outside the gene matches. The CDR3 spans 14 residues. The CDR3 reads CSAKRGQGISEQYF. In nucleotides, the CDR3 is TGCAGTGCTAAGAGGGGACAGGGAATCTCCGAGCAGTACTTC.